Following are 22 T cell receptor beta chains from one sample sequenced in a study of beta chain features in type 1 diabetes. Every bit of the isolated RNA underwent reverse transcription, so sequencing read expressed TCRB transcripts. Method: immunoSEQ multiplex PCR; TCRdb's copy keeps in-frame clones and lacks some. The data show roughly 300,000 clones, with over 7% seen just once and roughly 0.99% held by the top ten. No antigen has been identified for these receptors. General study results and limits: People with Type 1 diabetes carried modestly yet significantly shorter TCRB CDR3s in all four CD4+ subsets.

The source material was central memory CD4+ T cells from blood. The receptor source for this set is a man aged 30-40 years with type 1 diabetes.

This clone has more than one count but fewer than ten. The chain carries TRBV5-1 and TRBJ2-7, with D uncertain. There are 14 residues in the CDR3. Germline loops: CDR1 SGHRS, CDR2 YFSETQ. V gave up 0 bases and J gave up 5 bases, with 12 bases separating them. CDR3 DNA sequence: TGCGCCAGCAGCTTGGACTGGATTGCCGACGAGCAGTACTTC. Encoded protein: CASSLDWIADEQYF.

A few counts support this clone. This chain joins TRBV19 and TRBJ2-1, with 9 nucleotides matching TRBD1. The V gene end was trimmed by 7 bases and the J gene end by 7 bases; junction bases not matched to a gene: 8. Germline values: CDR1 LNHDA, CDR2 SQIVND (reference sequence). The length of the CDR3 is 14 residues. CDR3 sequence: CASIPGTGWNEQFF. Written as DNA, the CDR3 is TGTGCCAGTATCCCCGGGACAGGGTGGAATGAGCAGTTCTTC.

This clone appeared a few times. The rearrangement joins TRBV6-5 to TRBJ2-4; D tentatively fits TRBD1 or TRBD2 (6 bases each). With 4 bases removed from V and 8 bases from J, the gap between germline ends came to 12 bases. Germline-derived CDR1 and CDR2 are MNHEY and SVGAGI. The CDR3 has 13 amino acids. The CDR3, as DNA: TGTGCCAGCAGTTGGGGGGCCGGTGACATTCAGTACTTC. Translation gives CASSWGAGDIQYF.

This chain joins TRBV7-8 and TRBJ1-5; 7 positions agree with TRBD1. The germline V gene has CDR1 SGHVS and CDR2 FQNEAQ. V was pared by 5 bases and J by 7 bases, with 11 bases of the junction left unmatched. CDR3 size: 15 residues. For the CDR3, the DNA is TGTGCCAGCAGCACCATTACAGGGGCGGAGCAGCCCCAGCATTTT. It encodes CASSTITGAEQPQHF.

This clone has more than one count but fewer than ten. The V and J genes are TRBV18 and TRBJ2-3; 14 bases fit TRBD2. The CDR3 sequence is 16 residues long. Trimming at V came to 3 bases and at J to 4 bases, leaving 3 bases not matched to a gene. Germline CDR1 reads KGHSH; CDR2 reads LQKENI. The CDR3 is CASSPGTSGGADTQYF. Here the CDR3 DNA reads TGTGCCAGCTCACCCGGGACTAGCGGGGGTGCAGATACGCAGTATTTT. The full variable domain, with the rest looked up from reference TRBV18 and TRBJ2-3, is NAGVMQNPRHLVRRRGQEARLRCSPMKGHSHVYWYRQLPEEGLKFMVYLQKENIIDESGMPKERFSAEFPKEGPSILRIQQVVRGDSAAYFCASSPGTSGGADTQYFGPGTRLTVL.

As concerns this clone: A junction boundary mismatches the germline segment, possibly from a read error. The V and J genes are TRBV5-1 and TRBJ2-7, with 7 bases aligning to TRBD1. Germline assignment: CDR1 SGHRS and CDR2 YFSETQ. This CDR3 is built from 15 residues. CDR3 loop: CASRLPQGQSHEQYF. The CDR3 nucleotides are TGCGCCAGCCGCTTGCCTCAGGGACAGTCCCACGAGCAGTACTTC.

CDR3 DNA: TGTGCCAGCAGCAAACCGGGACAGGTTAGCAATCAGCCCCAGCATTTT. This translates into CASSKPGQVSNQPQHF. J is TRBJ1-5 and V is TRBV21-1; the table's D call TRBD1 went unverified against the DNA. TRBV21-1 corresponds to a pseudogene. The CDR3 is 16 residues long.

This clone was counted a few times. V and J are TRBV2 and TRBJ2-2; TRBD2 matches 9 bases. J lost 5 bases, V lost 8 bases, and 9 bases had no gene match. This CDR3 has 15 residues. Germline assignment: CDR1 SNHLY and CDR2 FYNNEI. CDR3 amino acids: CASQAGGPWTGELFF. CDR3 sequence (DNA): TGTGCCAGCCAGGCGGGGGGGCCTTGGACCGGGGAGCTGTTTTTT.

This clone has just a few counts. This rearrangement joins TRBV4-3 to TRBJ2-7, with D unclear. Germline V lookup: CDR1 LGHNA, CDR2 YSLEER. Deletions cut 0 bases from V and 3 bases from J, with 9 bases between. The CDR3 sequence is 14 residues long. In DNA form, the CDR3 reads TGCGCCAGCAGCCAAGAGCCGTCCAGCTACGAGCAGTACTTC. This codes for CASSQEPSSYEQYF.

This clone occurred a few times. The chain links TRBV6-5 to TRBJ2-7; D is unresolved. Germline V lookup: CDR1 MNHEY, CDR2 SVGAGI. V was trimmed by 6 bases and J by 7 bases, leaving 10 bases between them. The CDR3 spans 11 residues. The CDR3 sequence: CASRGSREQYF. The CDR3 coding sequence is TGTGCCAGCAGGGGTTCTCGGGAGCAGTACTTC.

The chain is built from TRBV11-2 and TRBJ2-5; a possible D gene is TRBD2 (6 bases). The V gene's germline CDR1 is SGHAT and CDR2 FQNNGV. The ends were cut back, 2 bases at V and 4 bases at J, with 11 bases in the middle. The CDR3 runs to 14 residues. CDR3 bases: TGTGCCAGCAGCTTAACTAGCCCTAGAGAGACCCAGTACTTC. It specifies CASSLTSPRETQYF.

V usage is TRBV29-1 and J usage is TRBJ2-3, with TRBD1 matching 8 bases. This CDR3 has 12 residues. V lost 4 bases to trimming and J lost 8 bases; unmatched junction nucleotides: 5. CDR1 and CDR2 from the germline V gene are SQVTM and ANQGSEA. The CDR3 spells CSVADRDGTQYF. For the CDR3, the DNA is TGCAGCGTTGCGGACAGGGATGGTACGCAGTATTTT.

This clone came up once. The rearrangement links TRBV30 to TRBJ1-3, with a possible D match to TRBD1 (5 bases). The CDR3 is 12 amino acids. V lost 5 bases, J lost 0 bases, and 5 bases lay in between. The germline CDR1 and CDR2 sequences are GTSNPN and SVGIG (reference sequence). CDR3 residues: CAWQGSGNTIYF. DNA for the CDR3: TGTGCCTGGCAGGGCTCTGGAAACACCATATATTTT.

The rearrangement links TRBV7-9 to TRBJ2-7; 7 bases align to TRBD1. The CDR3 runs to 16 residues. V shed 5 bases and J 2 bases; nucleotides not matched to a gene: 12. Germline assignment: CDR1 SEHNR and CDR2 FQNEAQ (reference sequence). In nucleotides, the CDR3 is TGTGCCAGCAGCGAAGACAGGGATGGGGTGACCTACGAGCAGTACTTC. This sequence encodes CASSEDRDGVTYEQYF.

This chain uses TRBV5-6 with TRBJ2-3; D remains unclear. The V and J ends lost 4 bases and 0 bases respectively, with 15 bases between them. CDR3 size: 16 residues. Germline V lookup: CDR1 SGHDT, CDR2 YYEEEE. This CDR3 reads CASSTWSLLSTDTQYF. DNA of the CDR3: TGTGCCAGCAGCACCTGGTCCCTCCTTAGCACAGATACGCAGTATTTT.

This clone was observed a handful of times. The DNA of the CDR3 is TGTGCCAGCAGTGCCCGATCCGCCGGGGAGCTGTTTTTT. This gives the protein CASSARSAGELFF. The chain links TRBV2 to TRBJ2-2; D remains unclear. The CDR3 spans 13 residues. V dropped 4 bases and J dropped 6 bases, with 9 bases sitting between them. CDR1 and CDR2 (germline): SNHLY, FYNNEI.

This clone has a handful of counts. J is TRBJ2-3 and V is TRBV6-5; no reliable D call. V dropped 0 bases and J dropped 2 bases, with 12 bases sitting between them. Germline-derived CDR1 and CDR2 are MNHEY and SVGAGI. CDR3 size: 16 residues. The CDR3 loop reads CASSYSGRALTDTQYF. As DNA, the CDR3 is TGTGCCAGCAGTTACTCGGGAAGAGCCCTCACAGATACGCAGTATTTT.

This CDR3 is CASSKQGLQSQEQYF. The CDR3 nucleotides are TGTGCCAGCAGTAAACAGGGGCTCCAAAGTCAAGAGCAGTACTTC. The chain joins TRBV27 to TRBJ2-5; 7 bases map to TRBD1. V shed 5 bases, J shed 11 bases, and the junction held 17 bases outside the gene matches. The CDR3 loop spans 15 amino acids. Per the germline V gene, CDR1 is MNHEY and CDR2 is SMNVEV (reference sequence).

This clone was seen repeatedly, ten times or more. The chain combines TRBV9 with TRBJ2-7; no clear D. From germline, CDR1 is SGDLS and CDR2 YYNGEE. The CDR3 is 12 residues long. V was clipped by 2 bases and J by 6 bases, with 9 bases between them. CDR3 in DNA: TGTGCCAGCAGCGTCGGCCTCTCCGAGCAGTACTTC. Its translation is CASSVGLSEQYF.

The genes are TRBV5-4 and TRBJ1-4; 7 bases align to TRBD1. The CDR3 consists of 12 residues. Germline V gene lookup returns CDR1 SGHNT and CDR2 YYREEE (reference sequence). Germline trimming cut 0 bases from V and 13 bases from J; bases unmatched to any gene: 3. CDR3 loop: CASSLGQGSLFF. DNA of the CDR3: TGTGCCAGCAGCTTGGGACAGGGTTCACTGTTTTTT.

The genes are TRBV6-5 and TRBJ2-1; tentatively, D is TRBD1 (6 bases). Germline V lookup: CDR1 MNHEY, CDR2 SVGAGI. Trimming took 10 bases from V and 0 from J, leaving 16 bases between them. The CDR3 length is 15 residues. The CDR3 reads CATNSDSSSYNEQFF. In DNA form, the CDR3 reads TGTGCCACCAACTCGGACAGCAGCTCCTACAATGAGCAGTTCTTC.

The rearrangement links TRBV30 to TRBJ2-3, with 13 bases fitting TRBD2. Germline V gene data show CDR1 as GTSNPN and CDR2 as SVGIG (reference sequence). Trimming removed 5 bases from V and 3 bases from J; junction bases left unmatched: 2. The CDR3 consists of 14 residues. The CDR3 DNA reads TGTGCCTGGCTGACTAGCGGGGGGACAGATACGCAGTATTTT. Translated: CAWLTSGGTDTQYF.